These T cell receptor beta chains were read from a single sample in a study of cytomegalovirus exposure and HLA in healthy donors. The data were produced by immunoSEQ multiplex PCR, yet TCRdb's version contains in-frame clones alone and is incomplete. The sample gives about 160,000 clones, 84% of which show up once; 1.5% to 2.5% is in the top ten. The sequencing input was PBMCs. These receptor sequences come from a man aged 18 to 35 in good health and CMV-seronegative. The CDR3 runs from the conserved cysteine through the conserved F or W. The D gene is left open where the match is weak. A row's size may be missing; if present it is once, few, many or a size class.

abundance: -; v_gene: TRBV2; d_gene: TRBD1; j_gene: TRBJ2-7; CDR3nt: TGTGCCAGCAAGATGGGACAGGGGCGATCCTACGAGCAGTACTTC; CDR3aa: CASKMGQGRSYEQYF
abundance: -; v_gene: TRBV9; d_gene: -; j_gene: TRBJ1-1; CDR3nt: TGTGCCAGCAGCGTAGCTAGCCAGAACACTGAAGCTTTCTTT; CDR3aa: CASSVASQNTEAFF
abundance: -; v_gene: TRBV7-2; d_gene: -; j_gene: TRBJ2-7; CDR3nt: TGTGCCAGCAGCTTAGGGCGGTACGAGCAGTACTTC; CDR3aa: CASSLGRYEQYF
abundance: once; v_gene: TRBV6-5; d_gene: -; j_gene: TRBJ1-2; CDR3nt: TGTGCCACCCGACAGCCCTATGGCTACACCTTC; CDR3aa: CATRQPYGYTF
abundance: once; v_gene: TRBV6-1; d_gene: -; j_gene: TRBJ1-1; CDR3nt: TGTGCCAGCGCCGGGCAGGGTAACGGTGAAGCTTTCTTT; CDR3aa: CASAGQGNGEAFF
abundance: -; v_gene: TRBV7-9; d_gene: -; j_gene: TRBJ2-5; CDR3nt: TGTGCCAGCAGCTTAGGAGGTCAAGAGACCCAGTACTTC; CDR3aa: CASSLGGQETQYF
abundance: -; v_gene: TRBV4-1; d_gene: -; j_gene: TRBJ1-2; CDR3nt: TGCGCCAGCAGCCAAGGATACAGGGAGGGTGGCTACACCTTC; CDR3aa: CASSQGYREGGYTF
abundance: few; v_gene: TRBV27; d_gene: -; j_gene: TRBJ1-1; CDR3nt: TGTGCCAGCAGTTTATTCGAAGGGAGGAACACTGAAGCTTTCTTT; CDR3aa: CASSLFEGRNTEAFF
abundance: -; v_gene: TRBV5-1; d_gene: TRBD2; j_gene: TRBJ2-7; CDR3nt: TGCGCCAGCAGCTCGACTAGCGGGAGGGCCGTCTACGAGCAGTACTTC; CDR3aa: CASSSTSGRAVYEQYF
abundance: -; v_gene: TRBV7-9; d_gene: -; j_gene: TRBJ1-5; CDR3nt: TGTGCCAGCAGCTTAGCAGGGGATCGAAATCAGCCCCAGCATTTT; CDR3aa: CASSLAGDRNQPQHF